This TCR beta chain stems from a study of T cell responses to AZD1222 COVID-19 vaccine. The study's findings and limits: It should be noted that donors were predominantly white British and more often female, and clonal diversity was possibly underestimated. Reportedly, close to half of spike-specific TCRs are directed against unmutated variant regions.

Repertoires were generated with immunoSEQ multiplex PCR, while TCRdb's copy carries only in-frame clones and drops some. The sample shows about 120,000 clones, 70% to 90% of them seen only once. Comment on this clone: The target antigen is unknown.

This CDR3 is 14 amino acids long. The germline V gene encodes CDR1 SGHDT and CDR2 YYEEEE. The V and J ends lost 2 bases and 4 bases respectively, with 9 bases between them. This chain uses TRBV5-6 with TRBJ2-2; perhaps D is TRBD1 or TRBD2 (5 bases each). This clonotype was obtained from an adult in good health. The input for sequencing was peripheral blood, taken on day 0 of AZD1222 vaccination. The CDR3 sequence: CASSFGGITGELFF. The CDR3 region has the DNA TGTGCCAGCAGCTTTGGGGGTATCACCGGGGAGCTGTTTTTT. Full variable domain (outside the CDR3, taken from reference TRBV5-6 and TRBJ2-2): DAGVTQSPTHLIKTRGQQVTLRCSPKSGHDTVSWYQQALGQGPQFIFQYYEEEERQRGNFPDRFSGHQFPNYSSELNVNALLLGDSALYLCASSFGGITGELFFGEGSRLTVL.